These 29 T cell receptor beta chains share one sample of origin, sequenced in a study of monozygotic twins with inflammatory bowel disease. TCRdb re-called the 5' RACE reads and gives one entry per CDR3 protein, without DNA. Its table lists roughly 320,000 distinct CDR3 sequences. Sequencing input: blood. These receptors all come from a human donor with ulcerative colitis or Crohn's disease, or a healthy co-twin of an affected twin (not recorded which).

The chain recombines TRBV18 with TRBJ2-2. This CDR3 contains 14 residues. Germline V lookup: CDR1 KGHSH, CDR2 LQKENI. CDR3 sequence reads: CASSGNLNTGELFF.

This chain's CDR3 is CASSYEITGELFF. This chain joins TRBV6-5 and TRBJ2-2. The CDR3 sequence is 13 residues long. Per germline, CDR1 MNHEY and CDR2 SVGAGI.

CDR3 amino acids: CASSLVLGTNEKLFF. The chain recombines TRBV5-1 with TRBJ1-4. The CDR3 has 15 amino acids. Per the germline V gene, CDR1 is SGHRS and CDR2 is YFSETQ.

J is TRBJ2-4 and V is TRBV4-3; the TCRdb call, TRBD1, lacks DNA for checking. Germline V CDR1 and CDR2: LGHNA, YSLEER. The CDR3 runs to 18 residues. The CDR3 loop reads CASSQAGTGGAGVGMQYF.

The V and J genes are TRBV12-3 or TRBV12-4 and TRBJ1-5; the D call of TRBD1 rests on TCRdb alone, since no DNA is present to check it. The CDR3 is 16 residues long. CDR3 amino acids: CASSLNGAGSNQPQHF.

V usage is TRBV6-1 and J usage is TRBJ2-7. This CDR3 is 14 amino acids long. Germline assignment: CDR1 MNHNS and CDR2 SASEGT. CDR3 amino acids: CASSENKASYEQYF.

This rearrangement joins TRBV18 to TRBJ2-1; TCRdb's D call of TRBD1 is untestable without DNA. The length of the CDR3 is 14 residues. Germline loops: CDR1 KGHSH, CDR2 LQKENI. The CDR3 spells CASSQVATGGGQFF.

The gene calls are TRBV7-2 and TRBJ1-3; TCRdb reports TRBD1, a call that lacks DNA to check it against. CDR1 and CDR2 from the germline V gene are SGHTA and FQGNSA. The CDR3 is 15 amino acids. The CDR3 here is CASSLRGAHGNTIYF.

The chain recombines TRBV7-2 with TRBJ2-1; there is no DNA to check the TCRdb D call of TRBD1. Germline CDR1 and CDR2: SGHTA and FQGNSA. The CDR3 has 13 amino acids. The chain's CDR3 is CASSLAVWDRALF.

The chain combines TRBV7-3 with TRBJ2-1. In germline, CDR1 is SGHTA, CDR2 FQGTGA. The CDR3 totals 15 residues. The CDR3 reads CASSLTTLNRNEQFF.

This CDR3 reads CASSSNGQGNYNEQFF. V usage is TRBV6-2 or TRBV6-3 and J usage is TRBJ2-1; TCRdb's D call, TRBD1, is unchecked because there is no DNA. Germline assignment: CDR1 MNHEY and CDR2 SVGEGT. CDR3 size: 16 residues.

The J gene is TRBJ2-3, the V gene TRBV5-1. Germline V gives CDR1 SGHRS, CDR2 YFSETQ. CDR3 size: 17 residues. The chain's CDR3 is CASSLGRARMVTDTQYF.

This CDR3 is CATSDHRQGGSNQPQHF. J is TRBJ1-5 and V is TRBV24-1; TCRdb designates TRBD1, a call that cannot be tested without DNA. Germline V lookup: CDR1 KGHDR, CDR2 SFDVKD. The CDR3 sequence is 17 residues long.

The chain carries TRBV3-1 and TRBJ1-5. Germline V gives CDR1 LGHDT, CDR2 YNNKEL (reference sequence). The length of the CDR3 is 20 residues. CDR3 in amino acids: CASSQGYLDPLLMLNQPQHF.

This rearrangement joins TRBV12-3 or TRBV12-4 to TRBJ1-2. The CDR3 spans 15 residues. The CDR3 spells CASSLISAVSNGYTF.

V gene TRBV28 combines with J gene TRBJ2-1; checking the TCRdb D call of TRBD1 is not possible without DNA. The CDR3 totals 18 residues. Germline V CDR1 and CDR2: MDHEN, SYDVKM. CDR3: CASSPAGTGRTSYNEQFF.

The chain has TRBV2 and TRBJ1-2. Germline CDR1 is SNHLY and CDR2 is FYNNEI. The CDR3 sequence is 14 residues long. The CDR3 protein is CASSEDRANYGYTF.

The rearrangement links TRBV11-2 to TRBJ1-5; TCRdb lists TRBD1, though no DNA is available to test this call. In germline, CDR1 is SGHAT, CDR2 FQNNGV. The CDR3 spans 15 residues. This chain's CDR3 is CASSLAGALNQPQHF.

The gene calls are TRBV7-8 and TRBJ1-5; with no DNA, the TCRdb D assignment of TRBD1 cannot be verified. This CDR3 has 14 amino acids. CDR1 SGHVS and CDR2 FQNEAQ come from the germline V gene. This CDR3 reads CASSLGQGGILQHF.

The V gene is TRBV3-1, the J gene TRBJ2-7. This CDR3 spans 13 amino acids. CDR1 and CDR2 from the germline V gene are LGHDT and YNNKEL (reference sequence). CDR3 sequence: CASSQGRSYEQYF.

V usage is TRBV18 and J usage is TRBJ2-3. Germline loops: CDR1 KGHSH, CDR2 LQKENI. This CDR3 has 12 residues. The CDR3 here is CASSPAADTQYF.

The V call is TRBV5-1, the J call TRBJ2-2; TCRdb proposes TRBD2, but this gene call is untestable without DNA. This CDR3 is 16 amino acids long. Germline CDR1 and CDR2: SGHRS and YFSETQ. CDR3 sequence reads: CASSFLGLSNTGELFF.

The chain carries TRBV20-1 and TRBJ2-5; TCRdb's D gene call, TRBD2, goes unchecked for lack of DNA. This CDR3 has 14 amino acids. Germline CDR1 DFQATT, CDR2 SNEGSKA (reference sequence). CDR3 protein: CSPSSGGAGETQYF.

V is TRBV19 and J is TRBJ2-1; no DNA is available, so the TRBD2 call from TCRdb remains unchecked. This CDR3 has 16 residues. Germline CDR1 LNHDA, CDR2 SQIVND (reference sequence). CDR3 in amino acids: CASRGTSGLSNNEQFF.

The rearrangement uses TRBV5-1 and TRBJ1-1; TCRdb proposes TRBD1, but this gene call is untestable without DNA. This CDR3 region has 17 residues. Germline CDR1 and CDR2: SGHRS and YFSETQ. The CDR3 spells CASSLAKITGLRTEAFF.

The CDR3 is CASSLFSDYEQYF. This rearrangement joins TRBV28 to TRBJ2-7. This CDR3 spans 13 amino acids. The V gene's germline CDR1 is MDHEN and CDR2 SYDVKM.

This chain links TRBV14 with TRBJ2-1. Looked up from germline, CDR1 is SGHDN and CDR2 is FVKESK. There are 16 residues in the CDR3. The CDR3 loop is CASSQVMGSSYNEQFF.

V and J are TRBV12-3 or TRBV12-4 and TRBJ2-1. The CDR3 length is 14 residues. The CDR3 spells CASSLARYHNEQFF.

The chain links TRBV4-3 to TRBJ2-7; TCRdb gives TRBD2 as the D gene, but with no DNA this cannot be confirmed. Germline lookup yields CDR1 LGHNA and CDR2 YSLEER. The CDR3 length is 16 residues. CDR3 amino acids: CASSQDSGGRPYEQYF.